Following are 20 T cell receptor beta chains from one sample sequenced in a study of blood T cell repertoires in COVID-19 (TCRdb year 2020). Receptor amplification or capture employed the immunoSEQ multiplex PCR assay. The source is immuneACCESS, and TCRdb retained only in-frame sequences with V and J called. Part of the clones is not carried over; for the studies checked, unresolved V genes explain less than half of this, and the remainder is unexplained. In this sample the table shows around 370,000 clones, 90% of which occur a single time. Approximately 7% of the sample is in the top ten clones. Sequencing was carried out using peripheral blood. These receptors all come from a young man with active or convalescent COVID-19.

This rearrangement joins TRBV5-1 to TRBJ2-1; 8 bases are a match to TRBD1. Germline-derived CDR1 and CDR2 are SGHRS and YFSETQ. V trimming: 2 bases; J trimming: 5 bases; junction bases outside the gene matches: 9. The CDR3 extends over 16 amino acids. CDR3 in amino acids: CASSFLGQGFDNEQFF. The CDR3, as DNA: TGCGCCAGCAGCTTTCTCGGACAGGGTTTCGACAATGAGCAGTTCTTC.

CDR3 in DNA: TGTGCCAGCAGTTCAAACAGGGGTGGTTTTGGCTACACCTTC. Translated, it gives CASSSNRGGFGYTF. The chain employs TRBV6-5 and TRBJ1-2; 7 bases align to TRBD1. Germline assignment: CDR1 MNHEY and CDR2 SVGAGI. Losses at the gene ends were 4 bases for V and 7 bases for J; bases not matched to a gene: 9. The CDR3 is 14 residues long.

The chain uses TRBV9 and TRBJ2-3; D not resolved. Trimming took off 3 bases at V and 5 bases at J, with 7 bases between the two ends. The CDR3 runs to 12 residues. Per germline, CDR1 SGDLS and CDR2 YYNGEE. CDR3 sequence: CASSASLDTQYF. The CDR3 coding sequence is TGTGCCAGCAGCGCGTCACTAGATACGCAGTATTTT.

V usage is TRBV28 and J usage is TRBJ1-5; D remains ambiguous. CDR3 length: 17 residues. Germline V lookup: CDR1 MDHEN, CDR2 SYDVKM. Trimming took 6 bases from V and 0 from J, leaving 18 bases between them. CDR3 nucleotides: TGTGCCAGCAGCTCGTCGCGGGGATCATATAGCAATCAGCCCCAGCATTTT. Protein: CASSSSRGSYSNQPQHF.

The genes are TRBV7-2 and TRBJ2-7, with 8 nucleotides matching TRBD1. The V segment lost 1 base and the J segment 3 bases; nucleotides outside the gene matches: 8. Germline V gene lookup returns CDR1 SGHTA and CDR2 FQGNSA. CDR3 length equals 16 residues. This CDR3 is CASSLEGGTGYYEQYF. The CDR3 bases are TGTGCCAGCAGCTTAGAGGGTGGGACAGGATACTACGAGCAGTACTTC. Combining the CDR3 with reference TRBV7-2 and TRBJ2-7 gives the whole variable domain GAGVSQSPSNKVTEKGKDVELRCDPISGHTALYWYRQSLGQGLEFLIYFQGNSAPDKSGLPSDRFSAERTGGSVSTLTIQRTQQEDSAVYLCASSLEGGTGYYEQYFGPGTRLTVT.

The chain links TRBV6-2 or TRBV6-3 to TRBJ2-1; D perhaps matches TRBD1 (7 bases). CDR1 and CDR2 (germline): MNHEY, SVGEGT. Trimming left V 6 bases short and J 3 bases short, with 15 bases between. The CDR3 runs 15 residues. The chain's CDR3 is CASSLQGTFYNEQFF. CDR3 DNA sequence: TGTGCCAGCAGCCTACAGGGGACTTTCTACAATGAGCAGTTCTTC.

The chain combines TRBV5-1 with TRBJ2-2; 10 bases match TRBD1. This CDR3 region has 16 residues. Per germline, CDR1 SGHRS and CDR2 YFSETQ. Trimming removed 1 base from V and 7 bases from J; junction bases left unmatched: 7. CDR3 DNA sequence: TGCGCCAGCAGCTTGTCTCGGACAGGGGGGATCGGGGAGCTGTTTTTT. Protein product: CASSLSRTGGIGELFF. Supplemented by reference TRBV5-1 and TRBJ2-2, the full variable domain reads KAGVTQTPRYLIKTRGQQVTLSCSPISGHRSVSWYQQTPGQGLQFLFEYFSETQRNKGNFPGRFSGRQFSNSRSEMNVSTLELGDSALYLCASSLSRTGGIGELFFGEGSRLTVL.

This rearrangement joins TRBV3-1 (or the pseudogene TRBV3-2) to TRBJ1-1, with no clear D. Germline CDR1 reads LGHDT; CDR2 reads YNNKEL (reference sequence). This CDR3 has 12 amino acids. V lost 0 bases to trimming and J lost 8 bases, with 7 bases between them. The CDR3 protein is CASSQDSREAFF. The CDR3 DNA reads TGTGCCAGCAGCCAAGATTCTAGGGAAGCTTTCTTT.

The V call is TRBV7-9, the J call TRBJ2-3, with 7 nucleotides matching TRBD2. From germline, CDR1 is SEHNR and CDR2 FQNEAQ (reference sequence). This CDR3 is 15 amino acids long. The trim removed 3 bases at V and 2 bases at J, leaving 5 bases unmatched. CDR3 bases: TGTGCCAGCAGCTTCCCCGGGACTACCACAGATACGCAGTATTTT. Translation: CASSFPGTTTDTQYF.

The chain couples TRBV7-2 to TRBJ1-1; no reliable D call. The CDR3 length is 11 residues. The V gene's germline CDR1 is SGHTA and CDR2 FQGNSA. V gave up 3 bases and J gave up 7 bases, with 6 bases separating them. For the CDR3, the DNA is TGTGCCAGCAGCTTGAGTGGTGAAGCTTTCTTT. Protein sequence: CASSLSGEAFF. The variable domain in full, completed from reference TRBV7-2 and TRBJ1-1, reads GAGVSQSPSNKVTEKGKDVELRCDPISGHTALYWYRQSLGQGLEFLIYFQGNSAPDKSGLPSDRFSAERTGGSVSTLTIQRTQQEDSAVYLCASSLSGEAFFGQGTRLTVV.

The V call is TRBV7-5, the J call TRBJ2-3; the table's D call of TRBD2 was not tested on the DNA. TRBV7-5 is noted as a pseudogene. This CDR3 has 18 amino acids. The CDR3 DNA sequence: TGTGCCAGAAGCTCCCCTGGACTAGCGGGGAACGCGCGACATACGCAGTATTTT. Protein: CARSSPGLAGNARHTQYF.

As to this clone: The germline gene is not matched at one end of the junction; a read error may be the cause. The genes are TRBV3-1 (or the pseudogene TRBV3-2) and TRBJ2-6, with D perhaps matching TRBD2 (7 bases). Germline V lookup: CDR1 LGHDT, CDR2 YNNKEL (reference sequence). The CDR3 is 15 amino acids. The DNA of the CDR3 is TGTGCCAGCAGCCCCCGAGGGGGGAGGGCCAACGTGCTGACTTTC. Translated: CASSPRGGRANVLTF.

The chain couples TRBV27 to TRBJ2-1; no clear D gene. The CDR3 extends over 15 amino acids. Germline V gene sequence: CDR1 MNHEY, CDR2 SMNVEV (reference sequence). With 6 bases removed from V and 8 bases from J, the gap between germline ends came to 20 bases. CDR3 DNA sequence: TGTGCCAGCAGCTTCACTCGTTCCCCACGGGATGAGCAGTTCTTC. This sequence encodes CASSFTRSPRDEQFF.

The V call is TRBV7-9, the J call TRBJ1-1; no firm D call. V was pared by 0 bases and J by 1 base, with 6 bases between. The CDR3 extends over 14 amino acids. Germline CDR1 reads SEHNR; CDR2 reads FQNEAQ (reference sequence). The CDR3 nucleotides are TGTGCCAGCAGCTTAGCCCCCGGGAACACTGAAGCTTTCTTT. Protein: CASSLAPGNTEAFF.

The J gene is TRBJ2-1, the V gene TRBV9; maybe TRBD2 (5 bases). Germline CDR1 is SGDLS and CDR2 is YYNGEE. V was cut by 6 bases and J by 9 bases, with 19 bases left in between. The CDR3 length is 14 residues. Here the CDR3 reads CASTAGSLGGEQFF. CDR3 nucleotides: TGTGCCAGCACCGCGGGTAGTCTAGGAGGTGAGCAGTTCTTC.

The V and J genes are TRBV2 and TRBJ1-4; D unresolved. This CDR3 contains 15 residues. With 2 bases removed from V and 5 bases from J, the gap between germline ends came to 12 bases. Germline assignment: CDR1 SNHLY and CDR2 FYNNEI. The CDR3 sequence is CASSEREGHNEKLFF. CDR3 DNA: TGTGCCAGCAGTGAACGGGAGGGTCACAATGAAAAACTGTTTTTT.

This clone was seen once. The chain couples TRBV9 to TRBJ2-2; 7 bases fit TRBD2. Germline V lookup: CDR1 SGDLS, CDR2 YYNGEE. The CDR3 runs to 16 residues. V lost 0 bases and J lost 0; bases outside the gene matches: 2. The CDR3 DNA follows: TGTGCCAGCAGCGTAGGAGCGGGGCCGAACACCGGGGAGCTGTTTTTT. The encoded protein is CASSVGAGPNTGELFF. Filled out from reference TRBV9 and TRBJ2-2, the complete variable domain reads DSGVTQTPKHLITATGQRVTLRCSPRSGDLSVYWYQQSLDQGLQFLIQYYNGEERAKGNILERFSAQQFPDLHSELNLSSLELGDSALYFCASSVGAGPNTGELFFGEGSRLTVL.

V and J are TRBV9 and TRBJ1-5; the match to TRBD1 covers 7 bases. The length of the CDR3 is 13 residues. The germline CDR1 and CDR2 sequences are SGDLS and YYNGEE. V lost 5 bases and J lost 5; bases outside the gene matches: 4. CDR3 DNA sequence: TGTGCCAGCAGTGATACAGGGGATCAGCCCCAGCATTTT. Protein: CASSDTGDQPQHF.

This clone was recorded a few times. The chain employs TRBV28 and TRBJ1-2; the D is unclear. The CDR3 contains 13 residues. V was cut by 5 bases and J by 4 bases, with 11 bases left in between. The germline gives CDR1 MDHEN, CDR2 SYDVKM. The CDR3 region is CASSEDSGYGYTF. In DNA, the CDR3 is TGTGCCAGCAGTGAGGACTCGGGCTATGGCTACACCTTC.

The rearrangement links TRBV10-3 to TRBJ2-7, with TRBD1 matching over 9 bases. Germline V gives CDR1 ENHRY, CDR2 SYGVKD. This CDR3 spans 14 amino acids. After removal of 7 bases from V and 3 bases from J, the junction contained 7 bases not matched to a gene. The CDR3 nucleotides are TGTGCCATCACCCCAGACAGGGGGGTCTACGAGCAGTACTTC. Protein: CAITPDRGVYEQYF.